This T cell receptor (beta chain) appears in the sequencing data of a study of T cell changes during pregnancy in multiple sclerosis. Clones were sequenced by immunoSEQ multiplex PCR, and TCRdb holds only the in-frame ones, with some missing. The sample shows about 42,000 clones, 75% to 95% of them seen only once. This specimen consisted of CD4+ T cells from peripheral blood mononuclear cells, obtained after pregnancy. The sequence was collected from a female donor in good health, enrolled as a control in a pregnancy study.

CDR3 amino acids: CASSLGPGQGNFIEQYF. Here the CDR3 DNA reads TGCGCCAGCAGCCTAGGCCCCGGACAGGGCAATTTTATCGAGCAGTACTTC. The V gene is TRBV5-1, the J gene TRBJ2-7, with 8 nucleotides matching TRBD1. The CDR3 contains 17 residues. The germline V gene encodes CDR1 SGHRS and CDR2 YFSETQ. The trim removed 4 bases at V and 6 bases at J, leaving 18 bases unmatched.